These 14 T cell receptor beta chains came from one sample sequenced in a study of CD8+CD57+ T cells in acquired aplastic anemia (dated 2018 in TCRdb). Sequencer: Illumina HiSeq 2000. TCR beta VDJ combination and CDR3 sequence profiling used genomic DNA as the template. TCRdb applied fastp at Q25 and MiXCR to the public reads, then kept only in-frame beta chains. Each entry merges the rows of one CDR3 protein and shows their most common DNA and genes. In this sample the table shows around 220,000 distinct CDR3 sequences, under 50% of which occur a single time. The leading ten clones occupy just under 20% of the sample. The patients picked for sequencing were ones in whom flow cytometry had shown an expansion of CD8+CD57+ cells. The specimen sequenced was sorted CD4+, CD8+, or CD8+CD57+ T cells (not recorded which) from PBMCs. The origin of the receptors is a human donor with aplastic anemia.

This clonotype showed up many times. The CDR3 loop is CASSPRAGGNEQFF. CDR3 DNA: TGCGCCAGCAGCCCACGAGCGGGGGGCAATGAGCAGTTCTTC. The rearrangement links TRBV5-1 to TRBJ2-1; 9 bases agree with TRBD2. The V segment lost 4 bases and the J segment 6 bases; nucleotides outside the gene matches: 5. Germline V gene lookup returns CDR1 SGHRS and CDR2 YFSETQ. The CDR3 has 14 residues.

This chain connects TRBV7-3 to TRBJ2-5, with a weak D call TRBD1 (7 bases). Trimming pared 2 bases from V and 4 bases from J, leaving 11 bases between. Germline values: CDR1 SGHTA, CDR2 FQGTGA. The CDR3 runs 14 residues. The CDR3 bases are TGTGCCAGCAGCTTACAGGGGGGCGGAGAGACCCAGTACTTC. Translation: CASSLQGGGETQYF. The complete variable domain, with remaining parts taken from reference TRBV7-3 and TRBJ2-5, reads GAGVSQTPSNKVTEKGKYVELRCDPISGHTALYWYRQSLGQGPEFLIYFQGTGAADDSGLPNDRFFAVRPEGSVSTLKIQRTERGDSAVYLCASSLQGGGETQYFGPGTRLLVL.

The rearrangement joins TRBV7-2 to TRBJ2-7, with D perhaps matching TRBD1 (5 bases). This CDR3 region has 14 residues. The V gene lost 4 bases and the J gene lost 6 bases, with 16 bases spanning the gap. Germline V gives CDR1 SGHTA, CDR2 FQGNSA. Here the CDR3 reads CASSSTVRASEQYF. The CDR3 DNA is TGTGCCAGCAGCTCGACAGTCCGGGCTTCCGAGCAGTACTTC.

The DNA of the CDR3 is TGTGCCAGCAGCCGTACAGGGGGTGGGTCACCCCTCCACTTT. Protein: CASSRTGGGSPLHF. The J gene is TRBJ1-6, the V gene TRBV7-2; 8 bases match TRBD1. CDR3 length equals 14 residues. Germline lookup yields CDR1 SGHTA and CDR2 FQGNSA. J lost 10 bases, V lost 5 bases, and 7 bases had no gene match.

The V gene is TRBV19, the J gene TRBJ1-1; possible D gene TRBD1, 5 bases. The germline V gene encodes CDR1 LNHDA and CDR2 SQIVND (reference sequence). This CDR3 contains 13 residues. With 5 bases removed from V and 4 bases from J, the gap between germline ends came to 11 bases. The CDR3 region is CASSGLRGTEAFF. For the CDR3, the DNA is TGTGCCAGTAGTGGTCTTAGGGGCACTGAAGCTTTCTTT.

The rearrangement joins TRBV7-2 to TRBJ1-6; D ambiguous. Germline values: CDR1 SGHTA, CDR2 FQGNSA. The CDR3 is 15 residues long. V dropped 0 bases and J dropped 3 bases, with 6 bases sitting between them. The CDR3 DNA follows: TGTGCCAGCAGCTTAGCCGGTGGCTATAATTCACCCCTCCACTTT. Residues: CASSLAGGYNSPLHF.

The CDR3 protein is CASSLATGGVGGTGNTIYF. The DNA of the CDR3 is TGTGCCAGCAGCTTGGCGACAGGCGGCGTCGGGGGGACTGGAAACACCATATATTTT. The chain carries TRBV7-2 and TRBJ1-3, with a tentative D call TRBD1 (6 bases). This CDR3 has 19 amino acids. In germline, CDR1 is SGHTA, CDR2 FQGNSA. Trimming stripped 3 bases from V and 2 bases from J, with 23 bases between.

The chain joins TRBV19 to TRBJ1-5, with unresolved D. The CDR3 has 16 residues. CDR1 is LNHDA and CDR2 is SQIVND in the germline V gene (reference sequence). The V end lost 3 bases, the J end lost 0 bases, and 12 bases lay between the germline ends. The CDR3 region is CASSIQTLYSNQPQHF. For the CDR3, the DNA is TGTGCCAGTAGTATCCAGACCCTCTATAGCAATCAGCCCCAGCATTTT.

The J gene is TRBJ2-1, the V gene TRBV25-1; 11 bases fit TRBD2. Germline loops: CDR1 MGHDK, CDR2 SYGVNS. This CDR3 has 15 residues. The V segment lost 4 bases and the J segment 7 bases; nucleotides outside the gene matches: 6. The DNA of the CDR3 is TGTGCCAGCAGTGTGACTAGCGGGGCGATAAATGAGCAGTTCTTC. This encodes CASSVTSGAINEQFF.

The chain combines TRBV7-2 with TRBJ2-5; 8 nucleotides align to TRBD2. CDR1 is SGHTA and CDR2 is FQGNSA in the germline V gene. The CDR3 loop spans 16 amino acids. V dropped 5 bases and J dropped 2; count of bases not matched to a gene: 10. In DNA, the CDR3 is TGTGCCAGCAGCCCGGGCCTGGGACTAGGACAAGAGACCCAGTACTTC. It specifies CASSPGLGLGQETQYF.

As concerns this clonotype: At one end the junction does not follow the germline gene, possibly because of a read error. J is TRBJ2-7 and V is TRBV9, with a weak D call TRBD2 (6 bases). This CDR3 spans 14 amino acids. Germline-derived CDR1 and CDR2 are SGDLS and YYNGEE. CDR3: CASSVGTRPYGQYF. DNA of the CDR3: TGTGCCAGCAGCGTCGGGACTCGCCCCTACGGGCAGTACTTC.

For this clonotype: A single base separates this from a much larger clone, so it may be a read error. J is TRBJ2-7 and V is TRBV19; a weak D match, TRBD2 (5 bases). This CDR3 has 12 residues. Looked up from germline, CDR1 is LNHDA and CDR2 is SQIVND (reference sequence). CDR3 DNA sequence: TGCGCCAGCAGCTTGGAGGCCGGGAAGCAGCACTTC. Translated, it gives CASSLEAGKQHF.

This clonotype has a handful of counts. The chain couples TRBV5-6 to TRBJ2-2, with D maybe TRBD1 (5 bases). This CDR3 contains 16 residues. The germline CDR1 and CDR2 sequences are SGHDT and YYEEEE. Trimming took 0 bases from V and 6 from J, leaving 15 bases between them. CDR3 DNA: TGTGCCAGCAGCTTGGGGGGCGCCTCAAGGCCCGGGGAGCTGTTTTTT. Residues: CASSLGGASRPGELFF. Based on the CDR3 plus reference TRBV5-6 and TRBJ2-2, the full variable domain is DAGVTQSPTHLIKTRGQQVTLRCSPKSGHDTVSWYQQALGQGPQFIFQYYEEEERQRGNFPDRFSGHQFPNYSSELNVNALLLGDSALYLCASSLGGASRPGELFFGEGSRLTVL.

The CDR3 region is CSARDGLVEMGQYF. The DNA for the CDR3 is TGCAGTGCTAGAGATGGGCTAGTGGAAATGGGGCAGTACTTC. The chain links TRBV20-1 to TRBJ2-7; D is undetermined. CDR1 is DFQATT and CDR2 is SNEGSKA in the germline V gene (reference sequence). The CDR3 sequence is 14 residues long. The V end was cut by 0 bases, the J end by 9 bases, with 18 bases between.